This T cell receptor beta chain was found in a study of a mutant IDH1 vaccine in newly diagnosed glioma. The germline V gene has CDR1 MNHEY and CDR2 SVGAGI. V dropped 2 bases and J dropped 4 bases, with 17 bases sitting between them. CDR3 length: 16 amino acids. The repertoire was sequenced with immunoSEQ multiplex PCR; TCRdb's copy has only in-frame clones and lacks some. The table includes around 50,000 clones, 65% detected once. A remark on this clone: The antigen is unknown.

Sample time point: week 47, end of study. Topical imiquimod was applied with each vaccine dose, which held 300 ug of mutant IDH1 20-mer peptide. The sample was peripheral blood mononuclear cells (PBMCs), taken from a glioma patient whose treatment included an IDH1 peptide vaccine. The rearrangement uses TRBV6-5 and TRBJ1-2; D gene ambiguous. The sequence came from a man aged 35-49 years with glioma. Some clones in this sample may be carry-over from other donors' samples. Written as DNA, the CDR3 is TGTGCCAGCAGTTACGGATTTGGGGAGTTGCTCTATGGCTACACCTTC. It translates to CASSYGFGELLYGYTF.